These 31 T cell receptor beta chains came from one sample sequenced in a study of radiotherapy plus CTLA-4 blockade in lung cancer. Profiled with immunoSEQ multiplex PCR; TCRdb holds only in-frame clones, not every one. The data show about 91,000 clones, about three quarters seen once. Here the sequenced sample was peripheral blood, taken from a patient treated with radiotherapy plus ipilimumab. The source of these receptors is a human donor with non-small cell lung cancer that progressed on radiotherapy plus ipilimumab.

With regard to this clone: Other DNA sequences in the same sample also yield this CDR3. V and J are TRBV6-5 and TRBJ1-1, with D possibly TRBD1 on 5 matching bases. CDR3 length: 14 residues. Germline V gene lookup returns CDR1 MNHEY and CDR2 SVGAGI. V lost 2 bases and J 1 base, leaving 8 bases between the germline ends. CDR3 sequence (DNA): TGTGCCAGCAGTTACGACAGAAAGAACACTGAAGCTTTCTTT. Residues: CASSYDRKNTEAFF.

Ten or more counts support this clone. This rearrangement joins TRBV5-6 to TRBJ1-6; D gene uncertain. The germline V gene has CDR1 SGHDT and CDR2 YYEEEE. Trimming removed 0 bases at V and 4 bases at J, with 11 bases between. This CDR3 has 16 residues. This CDR3 reads CASSLGGWRYNSPLHF. Written as DNA, the CDR3 is TGTGCCAGCAGCTTGGGAGGGTGGAGGTATAATTCACCCCTCCACTTT.

The CDR3 nucleotides read TGTGCCAGCAGCGTAGCTCCTCTGGCGGGGGGCTCGATGGAGACCCAGTACTTC. Translated, it gives CASSVAPLAGGSMETQYF. The genes are TRBV9 and TRBJ2-5; 8 nucleotides line up with TRBD2. CDR1 SGDLS and CDR2 YYNGEE come from the germline V gene. Trimming cost V 0 bases and J 5 bases; bases outside gene matches: 15. The CDR3 length is 18 residues.

This clone was detected only once. V is TRBV27 and J is TRBJ1-1; TRBD1 might be the D (6 bases). The CDR3 contains 15 residues. V shed 0 bases and J shed 0 bases, with 8 bases lying between them. The germline gives CDR1 MNHEY, CDR2 SMNVEV (reference sequence). For the CDR3, the DNA is TGTGCCAGCAGTTTATCGACAGGAATGAACACTGAAGCTTTCTTT. This codes for CASSLSTGMNTEAFF.

The chain carries TRBV7-9 and TRBJ2-7; weak D call: TRBD2 (6 bases). The germline V gene encodes CDR1 SEHNR and CDR2 FQNEAQ (reference sequence). The CDR3 is 14 residues long. V dropped 8 bases and J dropped 3 bases, with 17 bases sitting between them. The CDR3 protein is CASAVGGLGYEQYF. In DNA form, the CDR3 reads TGTGCCAGCGCGGTCGGGGGTCTCGGCTACGAGCAGTACTTC. Full variable domain (missing parts from reference TRBV7-9 and TRBJ2-7): DTGVSQNPRHKITKRGQNVTFRCDPISEHNRLYWYRQTLGQGPEFLTYFQNEAQLEKSRLLSDRFSAERPKGSFSTLEIQRTEQGDSAMYLCASAVGGLGYEQYFGPGTRLTVT.

The gene calls are TRBV6-6 and TRBJ1-1; D gene uncertain. Germline-derived CDR1 and CDR2 are MNHNY and SVGAGI (reference sequence). This CDR3 is 12 amino acids long. V was clipped by 2 bases and J by 0 bases, with 1 base between them. DNA for the CDR3: TGTGCCAGCAGTTACGTGAACACTGAAGCTTTCTTT. It translates to CASSYVNTEAFF.

CDR3 amino acids: CASSIREKLFF. CDR3 coding DNA: TGTGCCAGTAGTATACGAGAAAAACTGTTTTTT. The gene calls are TRBV19 and TRBJ1-4; D remains ambiguous. CDR3 size: 11 residues. V was pared by 2 bases and J by 8 bases, with 3 bases between. CDR1 LNHDA and CDR2 SQIVND come from the germline V gene (reference sequence). Together with reference TRBV19 and TRBJ1-4, the CDR3 gives the full variable domain: DGGITQSPKYLFRKEGQNVTLSCEQNLNHDAMYWYRQDPGQGLRLIYYSQIVNDFQKGDIAEGYSVSREKKESFPLTVTSAQKNPTAFYLCASSIREKLFFGSGTQLSVL.

The CDR3 here is CASSLGVGQANTEAFF. Written as DNA, the CDR3 is TGTGCCAGCAGCTTGGGGGTGGGACAGGCTAACACTGAAGCTTTCTTT. The rearrangement uses TRBV5-5 and TRBJ1-1; 8 bases align to TRBD1. Germline assignment: CDR1 SGHKS and CDR2 YYEKEE (reference sequence). The V and J ends lost 0 bases and 2 bases, in that order; junction bases with no gene match: 6. This CDR3 spans 16 amino acids.

The chain is built from TRBV15 and TRBJ1-5; D perhaps matches TRBD1 (6 bases). In germline, CDR1 is LNHNV, CDR2 YYDKDF (reference sequence). V was cut by 5 bases and J by 2 bases, with 28 bases left in between. The CDR3 extends over 20 amino acids. CDR3 sequence reads: CATSGSSKSGQTPRNQPQHF. CDR3 bases: TGTGCCACCAGCGGATCCAGTAAGAGCGGACAGACACCGCGCAATCAGCCCCAGCATTTT.

The chain carries TRBV18 and TRBJ2-3, with 12 bases fitting TRBD2. Germline values: CDR1 KGHSH, CDR2 LQKENI. CDR3 length: 15 residues. V lost 3 bases and J lost 6; bases outside the gene matches: 4. The CDR3 DNA sequence: TGTGCCAGCTCACCCCTTCTAGCGGGAGGGGATACGCAGTATTTT. It encodes CASSPLLAGGDTQYF.

The rearrangement uses TRBV27 and TRBJ2-1; D unclear. V lost 7 bases and J lost 3, with 7 bases in between. CDR3 length: 12 amino acids. The germline V gene encodes CDR1 MNHEY and CDR2 SMNVEV (reference sequence). In DNA, the CDR3 is TGTGCCAGCAAGGGCTACTACAATGAGCAGTTCTTC. Its translation is CASKGYYNEQFF.

V gene TRBV6-5 combines with J gene TRBJ2-7, with 7 positions matching TRBD1. J lost 2 bases, V lost 7 bases, and 5 bases had no gene match. Per germline, CDR1 MNHEY and CDR2 SVGAGI. This CDR3 comprises 13 residues. The CDR3 region is CASIGDRTYEQYF. The DNA of the CDR3 is TGTGCCAGCATTGGGGACAGAACCTACGAGCAGTACTTC.

The CDR3 nucleotides are TGTGCCAGCAGCTTGGGGACAGGGGTAACAAAAGAGACCCAGTACTTC. Its translation is CASSLGTGVTKETQYF. This sequence joins TRBV7-9 and TRBJ2-5; 10 nucleotides match TRBD1. Unmatched junction bases numbered 7, after V lost 3 bases and J lost 3 bases. Germline CDR1 and CDR2: SEHNR and FQNEAQ (reference sequence). This CDR3 has 16 residues.

The chain carries TRBV7-3 and TRBJ1-1, with a weak D call TRBD1 (6 bases). The CDR3 consists of 13 residues. The V gene's germline CDR1 is SGHTA and CDR2 FQGTGA. The ends were cut back, 5 bases at V and 5 bases at J, with 12 bases in the middle. The CDR3 loop is CASSLGGLTEAFF. CDR3 DNA sequence: TGTGCCAGCAGCCTGGGGGGGCTTACTGAAGCTTTCTTT.

The genes are TRBV27 and TRBJ1-5; D call uncertain. Germline values: CDR1 MNHEY, CDR2 SMNVEV (reference sequence). The V gene lost 5 bases and the J gene lost 7 bases, with 12 bases spanning the gap. CDR3 size: 13 residues. CDR3 region: CASSKMVGQPQHF. CDR3 coding DNA: TGTGCCAGCAGTAAAATGGTAGGACAGCCCCAGCATTTT.

V gene TRBV11-2 combines with J gene TRBJ2-7, with a tentative D call TRBD1 (6 bases). Trimming cost V 5 bases and J 3 bases, with 14 bases left between them. The CDR3 has 14 amino acids. Germline values: CDR1 SGHAT, CDR2 FQNNGV. CDR3: CASSPETRGYEQYF. The CDR3 nucleotides are TGTGCCAGCAGCCCCGAAACCAGGGGCTACGAGCAGTACTTC.

The V gene is TRBV6-4, the J gene TRBJ2-7; a possible D gene is TRBD2 (6 bases). Trimming took 6 bases from V and 2 from J, leaving 17 bases between them. This CDR3 has 15 amino acids. The germline CDR1 and CDR2 sequences are MRHNA and SNTAGT. The CDR3 spells CASRSTRGTTYEQYF. As DNA, the CDR3 is TGTGCCAGCAGATCTACCCGGGGGACGACCTACGAGCAGTACTTC.

CDR3 sequence reads: CASRGFSDTGELFF. For the CDR3, the DNA is TGCGCCAGCAGGGGCTTCTCGGACACCGGGGAGCTGTTTTTT. The rearrangement uses TRBV5-1 and TRBJ2-2; D call uncertain. The CDR3 loop spans 14 amino acids. Germline values: CDR1 SGHRS, CDR2 YFSETQ. V was clipped by 5 bases and J by 3 bases, with 11 bases between them.

This chain joins TRBV4-1 and TRBJ1-4; D is uncertain. Looked up from germline, CDR1 is MGHRA and CDR2 is YSYEKL. This CDR3 is built from 12 residues. Trimming shortened V by 1 base and J by 5 bases, and 2 bases separated the two germline ends. The CDR3 coding sequence is TGCGCCAGCAGCCAAGCGAATGAAAAACTGTTTTTT. As protein: CASSQANEKLFF.

This chain uses TRBV5-1 with TRBJ2-1; D tentatively fits TRBD1 or TRBD2 (6 bases each). Germline V gene sequence: CDR1 SGHRS, CDR2 YFSETQ. V gave up 0 bases and J gave up 6 bases, with 7 bases separating them. The CDR3 is 13 residues long. CDR3 loop: CASSLEGGNEQFF. In DNA, the CDR3 is TGCGCCAGCAGCTTGGAGGGGGGCAATGAGCAGTTCTTC.

This clone was seen a few times. The chain has TRBV4-3 and TRBJ2-7; TRBD1 might be the D (6 bases). The CDR3 is made up of 15 amino acids. V lost 3 bases and J 3 bases, leaving 15 bases between the germline ends. Germline V gives CDR1 LGHNA, CDR2 YSLEER. The CDR3 DNA follows: TGCGCCAGCAGCCAGAAGACAGGAGAGTACTACGAGCAGTACTTC. It is translated as CASSQKTGEYYEQYF.

J is TRBJ2-6 and V is TRBV11-1, with a tentative D call TRBD1 (5 bases). V lost 1 base to trimming and J lost 2 bases, with 6 bases between them. Germline CDR1 is SGHAT and CDR2 is FQDESV (reference sequence). This CDR3 has 15 residues. The CDR3 coding sequence is TGTGCCAGCAGCTTAGAACAGGCTGGGGCCAACGTCCTGACTTTC. As protein: CASSLEQAGANVLTF.

The rearrangement links TRBV7-9 to TRBJ1-5; D gene ambiguous. V lost 1 base, J lost 8 bases, and 6 bases lay in between. There are 12 residues in the CDR3. Germline CDR1 reads SEHNR; CDR2 reads FQNEAQ (reference sequence). This CDR3 reads CASSLGREPQHF. For the CDR3, the DNA is TGTGCCAGCAGCTTAGGTCGGGAGCCCCAGCATTTT.

The chain combines TRBV28 with TRBJ1-1, with D perhaps matching TRBD1 (6 bases). Trimming took 6 bases from V and 5 from J, leaving 25 bases between them. The length of the CDR3 is 17 residues. Germline CDR1 and CDR2: MDHEN and SYDVKM. In DNA form, the CDR3 reads TGTGCCAGCAGCCCCGCGGGGGGCCAGCTCGGGTGGACTGAAGCTTTCTTT. It encodes CASSPAGGQLGWTEAFF. Using reference TRBV28 and TRBJ1-1 for the parts outside the CDR3, the full variable domain is DVKVTQSSRYLVKRTGEKVFLECVQDMDHENMFWYRQDPGLGLRLIYFSYDVKMKEKGDIPEGYSVSREKKERFSLILESASTNQTSMYLCASSPAGGQLGWTEAFFGQGTRLTVV.

DNA of the CDR3: TGTGCCAGCAGATGGAGCGGAACCGGGGAGCTGTTTTTT. Protein: CASRWSGTGELFF. This chain joins TRBV27 and TRBJ2-2; tentatively, D is TRBD2 (5 bases). CDR1 is MNHEY, CDR2 SMNVEV, per germline (reference sequence). The V end was cut by 6 bases, the J end by 5 bases, with 10 bases between. This CDR3 comprises 13 residues.

The chain couples TRBV25-1 to TRBJ1-4; D ambiguous. The CDR3 spans 12 residues. Trimming removed 4 bases at V and 5 bases at J, with 5 bases between. Germline V lookup: CDR1 MGHDK, CDR2 SYGVNS. The CDR3 loop reads CASSGGNEKLFF. CDR3 bases: TGTGCCAGCAGTGGTGGGAATGAAAAACTGTTTTTT. The full variable domain, rest sourced from reference TRBV25-1 and TRBJ1-4, is EADIYQTPRYLVIGTGKKITLECSQTMGHDKMYWYQQDPGMELHLIHYSYGVNSTEKGDLSSESTVSRIRTEHFPLTLESARPSHTSQYLCASSGGNEKLFFGSGTQLSVL.

V is TRBV5-1 and J is TRBJ2-4; D possibly matches TRBD1 or TRBD2 (7 bases each). The CDR3 length is 14 residues. CDR1 is SGHRS, CDR2 YFSETQ, per germline. V was pared by 4 bases and J by 8 bases, with 16 bases between. CDR3 sequence reads: CASSSDREGDIQYF. In nucleotides, the CDR3 is TGCGCCAGCAGCAGTGACAGGGAGGGGGACATTCAGTACTTC.

This clone came up once. The V call is TRBV5-1, the J call TRBJ2-1, with no clear D. CDR1 and CDR2 (germline): SGHRS, YFSETQ. Trimming stripped 0 bases from V and 0 bases from J, with 13 bases between. The CDR3 loop spans 17 amino acids. The CDR3 here is CASSLAVRQSSYNEQFF. The CDR3 DNA is TGCGCCAGCAGCTTGGCCGTGCGGCAAAGCTCCTACAATGAGCAGTTCTTC. Variable domain in full (rest from reference TRBV5-1 and TRBJ2-1): KAGVTQTPRYLIKTRGQQVTLSCSPISGHRSVSWYQQTPGQGLQFLFEYFSETQRNKGNFPGRFSGRQFSNSRSEMNVSTLELGDSALYLCASSLAVRQSSYNEQFFGPGTRLTVL.

This chain joins TRBV30 and TRBJ2-3; D remains unclear. The CDR3 is 14 residues long. V lost 4 bases to trimming and J lost 3 bases, with 14 bases between them. The germline V gene encodes CDR1 GTSNPN and CDR2 SVGIG (reference sequence). The CDR3 sequence is CAWKELTATDTQYF. The CDR3 DNA follows: TGTGCCTGGAAAGAACTAACCGCGACAGATACGCAGTATTTT.

The chain carries TRBV5-4 and TRBJ2-7; TRBD2 might be the D (5 bases). V was trimmed by 6 bases and J by 2 bases, leaving 12 bases between them. The CDR3 contains 13 residues. Germline CDR1 SGHNT, CDR2 YYREEE (reference sequence). CDR3 in DNA: TGTGCCAGCACCTCAGACGGGACCTACGAGCAGTACTTC. Translating it yields CASTSDGTYEQYF.

By proportion, this clone is medium-sized (0.01 to 0.1%). This CDR3 is CASSLTGTNTEAFF. The DNA of the CDR3 is TGTGCCAGCAGTCTAACAGGGACAAACACTGAAGCTTTCTTT. The gene calls are TRBV28 and TRBJ1-1, with D perhaps TRBD1 (6 bases). The CDR3 runs to 14 residues. The germline V and J ends were trimmed by 5 bases and 2 bases, with 12 bases remaining between them. CDR1 MDHEN and CDR2 SYDVKM come from the germline V gene.